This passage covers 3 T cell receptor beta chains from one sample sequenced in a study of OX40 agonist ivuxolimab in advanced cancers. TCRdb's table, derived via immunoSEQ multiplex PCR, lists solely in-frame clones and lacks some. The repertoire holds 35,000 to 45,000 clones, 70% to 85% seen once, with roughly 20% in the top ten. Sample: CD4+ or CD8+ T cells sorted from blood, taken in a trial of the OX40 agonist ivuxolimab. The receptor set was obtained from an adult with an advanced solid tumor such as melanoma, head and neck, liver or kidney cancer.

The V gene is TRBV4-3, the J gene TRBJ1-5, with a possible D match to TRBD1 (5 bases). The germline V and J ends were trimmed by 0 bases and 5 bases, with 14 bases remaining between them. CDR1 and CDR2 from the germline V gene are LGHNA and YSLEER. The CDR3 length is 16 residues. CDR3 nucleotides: TGCGCCAGCAGCCAAGATTTGGCAGGGTTGTATCAGCCCCAGCATTTT. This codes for CASSQDLAGLYQPQHF.

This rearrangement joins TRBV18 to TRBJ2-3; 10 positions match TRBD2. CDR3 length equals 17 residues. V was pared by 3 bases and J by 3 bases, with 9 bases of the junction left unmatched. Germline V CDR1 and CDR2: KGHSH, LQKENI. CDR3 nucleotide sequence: TGTGCCAGCTCACCCGCGCTAGCGGGGGTTAGTACAGATACGCAGTATTTT. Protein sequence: CASSPALAGVSTDTQYF.

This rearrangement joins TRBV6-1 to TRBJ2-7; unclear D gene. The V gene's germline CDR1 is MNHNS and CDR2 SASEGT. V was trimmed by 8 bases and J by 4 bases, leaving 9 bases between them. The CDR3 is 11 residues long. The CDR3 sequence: CASHQSYEQYF. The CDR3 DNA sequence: TGTGCCAGCCACCAGAGTTACGAGCAGTACTTC.